The 9 T cell receptor beta chains given below trace back to one sample, sequenced in a study of cytomegalovirus exposure and HLA in healthy donors. The PCR contained 60 Vbeta and 13 Jbeta primers. Measured with immunoSEQ multiplex PCR; TCRdb has only the in-frame clones, and not every one. The repertoire has tens of thousands of clones, less than 90% of them found once; the top ten carry approximately 11%. Sequenced input: PBMCs. The receptors here all came from a female donor in good health and CMV-seronegative.

In its sample, this clone was seen once. A junction boundary mismatches the germline segment, possibly from a read error. Other DNA sequences from this sample encode an identical CDR3 as well. The rearrangement links TRBV9 to TRBJ2-1, with a possible D match to TRBD2 (6 bases). Germline V gene data show CDR1 as SGDLS and CDR2 as YYNGEE. CDR3 size: 17 residues. The CDR3, as DNA: TGCGCCAGCAGCGTCACTAGCTTTCCCTCACGGGGCAATGAGCAGTTCTTC. This codes for CASSVTSFPSRGNEQFF.

This clone turned up a few times. This sequence joins TRBV7-2 and TRBJ2-1; 8 positions match TRBD2. The CDR3 loop spans 15 amino acids. Per the germline V gene, CDR1 is SGHTA and CDR2 is FQGNSA. J was trimmed by 9 bases and V by 0 bases; bases with no gene match: 7. CDR3 DNA sequence: TGTGCCAGCAGCTTAGCCGGGGGGGGTCGGGGTGAGCAGTTCTTC. The encoded protein is CASSLAGGGRGEQFF.

The J gene is TRBJ2-5, the V gene TRBV29-1, with TRBD1 matching 7 bases. The last part of the DNA fits TRBJ2-7 better; the J call may be wrong. CDR3 length equals 15 residues. Germline V gene data show CDR1 as SQVTM and CDR2 as ANQGSEA. The CDR3 here is CSVEDQTGPSYEQYF. CDR3 bases: TGCAGCGTTGAAGATCAGACAGGGCCATCCTACGAGCAGTACTTC.

The chain couples TRBV7-9 to TRBJ1-1; TRBD1 agrees at 9 bases. The CDR3 is 14 amino acids. V lost 5 bases, J lost 7 bases, and 8 bases stayed unmatched. CDR1 is SEHNR and CDR2 is FQNEAQ in the germline V gene (reference sequence). The CDR3 region is CASSRLTGGGEAFF. Written as DNA, the CDR3 is TGTGCCAGCAGCCGTCTTACAGGGGGCGGTGAAGCTTTCTTT.

This chain links TRBV10-3 with TRBJ2-2; D is possibly TRBD1 (6 bases). Trimming cost V 3 bases and J 0 bases, with 8 bases left between them. Germline V gene data show CDR1 as ENHRY and CDR2 as SYGVKD. The CDR3 is 15 amino acids. Written as DNA, the CDR3 is TGTGCCATCAGTGACAGGGGCGCGAACACCGGGGAGCTGTTTTTT. Translating it yields CAISDRGANTGELFF.

V is TRBV18 and J is TRBJ2-7; D gene uncertain. Per germline, CDR1 KGHSH and CDR2 LQKENI. Trimming shortened V by 2 bases and J by 3 bases, and 11 bases separated the two germline ends. The CDR3 is 14 amino acids. CDR3 nucleotide sequence: TGTGCCAGCTCACCAACCGTATCAGACTACGAGCAGTACTTC. Translation gives CASSPTVSDYEQYF.

The V gene is TRBV7-3, the J gene TRBJ1-6; 7 bases fit TRBD1. The ends lost 0 bases at V and 10 bases at J; junction bases unmatched: 6. CDR1 and CDR2 from the germline V gene are SGHTA and FQGTGA. The CDR3 has 15 amino acids. The DNA for the CDR3 is TGTGCCAGCAGCTTAACGGCAGGGGGGCAGTCACCCCTCCACTTT. Encoded protein: CASSLTAGGQSPLHF. Combining the CDR3 with reference TRBV7-3 and TRBJ1-6 gives the whole variable domain GAGVSQTPSNKVTEKGKYVELRCDPISGHTALYWYRQSLGQGPEFLIYFQGTGAADDSGLPNDRFFAVRPEGSVSTLKIQRTERGDSAVYLCASSLTAGGQSPLHFGNGTRLTVT.

This clone was counted a few times. This chain's CDR3 is CASSIGGHYRTPRGPTQYF. CDR3 in DNA: TGTGCCAGTAGTATAGGGGGTCACTACAGGACCCCTCGAGGACCTACGCAGTATTTT. V and J are TRBV19 and TRBJ2-3; D might be TRBD1 (5 bases). V was cut by 1 base and J by 8 bases, with 28 bases left in between. CDR1 LNHDA and CDR2 SQIVND come from the germline V gene (reference sequence). The CDR3 length is 19 residues.

This clone has just a few counts. The V gene is TRBV5-6, the J gene TRBJ2-7; D is perhaps TRBD2 (5 bases). The CDR3 spans 15 residues. Between the trimmed V and J ends, which lost 4 bases and 1 base, there was a span of 15 bases. Germline CDR1 is SGHDT and CDR2 is YYEEEE. The CDR3 sequence: CASSPSLPWSYEQYF. CDR3 sequence (DNA): TGTGCCAGCAGCCCTAGCTTACCATGGTCCTACGAGCAGTACTTC.